These 26 T cell receptor beta chains were sequenced from one sample in a study of OX40 agonist ivuxolimab in advanced cancers. Repertoires were generated with immunoSEQ multiplex PCR, while TCRdb's copy carries only in-frame clones and drops some. The repertoire holds roughly 40,000 clones, with about 91% as singletons. The sample consisted of CD4+ or CD8+ T cells sorted from blood, taken in a trial of the OX40 agonist ivuxolimab. These receptors were collected from an adult with an advanced solid tumor such as melanoma, head and neck, liver or kidney cancer.

The chain uses TRBV4-1 and TRBJ2-7, with 13 bases fitting TRBD2. This CDR3 region has 16 residues. V dropped 4 bases and J dropped 4; count of bases not matched to a gene: 7. The V gene's germline CDR1 is MGHRA and CDR2 YSYEKL. The CDR3 sequence: CASSPIGLAGVYEQYF. The CDR3 bases are TGCGCCAGCAGCCCGATAGGACTAGCGGGAGTGTACGAGCAGTACTTC.

J is TRBJ2-1 and V is TRBV6-4; D is possibly TRBD2 (5 bases). V lost 3 bases, J lost 10 bases, and 10 bases lay in between. CDR1 and CDR2 from the germline V gene are MRHNA and SNTAGT. The CDR3 is 12 residues long. CDR3 bases: TGTGCCAGCAGTGAGGTCGGGAACGAGCAGTTCTTC. Translating gives CASSEVGNEQFF.

The chain carries TRBV5-4 and TRBJ2-7, with a tentative D call TRBD2 (6 bases). Germline lookup yields CDR1 SGHNT and CDR2 YYREEE (reference sequence). V lost 4 bases and J lost 5, with 10 bases in between. This CDR3 spans 12 amino acids. The CDR3 spells CASSRGGNEQYF. DNA of the CDR3: TGTGCCAGCAGCCGCGGAGGGAACGAGCAGTACTTC.

This clone was observed a single time. This chain links TRBV2 with TRBJ2-7; D might be TRBD1 or TRBD2, each matching 5 bases. The CDR3 sequence is 14 residues long. The ends were cut back, 3 bases at V and 2 bases at J, with 11 bases in the middle. Germline CDR1 SNHLY, CDR2 FYNNEI. Here the CDR3 DNA reads TGTGCCAGCAGTGAGTCGGGGCGGGCCTACGAGCAGTACTTC. Translation: CASSESGRAYEQYF.

This chain connects TRBV6-1 to TRBJ2-1, with no clear D. This CDR3 is built from 14 residues. V dropped 5 bases and J dropped 0 bases, with 8 bases sitting between them. Germline assignment: CDR1 MNHNS and CDR2 SASEGT. CDR3 sequence: CASSIRSSYNEQFF. CDR3 sequence (DNA): TGTGCCAGCAGTATACGGAGCTCCTACAATGAGCAGTTCTTC.

V and J are TRBV28 and TRBJ2-7, with 7 positions matching TRBD2. The germline gives CDR1 MDHEN, CDR2 SYDVKM. There are 14 residues in the CDR3. V shed 3 bases and J 2 bases; nucleotides not matched to a gene: 4. CDR3 in amino acids: CASSLRGLAYEQYF. DNA for the CDR3: TGTGCCAGCAGTTTGCGAGGACTAGCCTACGAGCAGTACTTC.

Worth noting for this clone: The sample has other DNA sequences that encode this CDR3 too. V and J are TRBV4-2 and TRBJ2-1, with D perhaps TRBD1 or TRBD2 (6 bases each). This CDR3 has 14 residues. The germline V gene encodes CDR1 LGHNA and CDR2 YNFKEQ. V was shortened by 3 bases and J by 5 bases, with 11 bases between the two germline ends. In DNA, the CDR3 is TGTGCCAGCAGCCAGGGGGGCCCAGACAATGAGCAGTTCTTC. Residues: CASSQGGPDNEQFF.

This rearrangement joins TRBV13 to TRBJ1-1; possible D gene TRBD1, 5 bases. V lost 0 bases, J lost 5 bases, and 10 bases lay in between. This CDR3 has 14 amino acids. Germline V lookup: CDR1 PRHDT, CDR2 FYEKMQ (reference sequence). As DNA, the CDR3 is TGTGCCAGCAGCTTAGGAGCCCAGGGTACTGAAGCTTTCTTT. The encoded protein is CASSLGAQGTEAFF.

This chain links TRBV7-9 with TRBJ2-1; 10 nucleotides match TRBD2. The CDR3 covers 19 residues. V trimming: 7 bases; J trimming: 0 bases; junction bases outside the gene matches: 15. Looked up from germline, CDR1 is SEHNR and CDR2 is FQNEAQ (reference sequence). CDR3 sequence (DNA): TGTGCCAGCAACCAACCCGGACTAGCGGAACAATACTCCTACAATGAGCAGTTCTTC. Encoded protein: CASNQPGLAEQYSYNEQFF.

This chain uses TRBV5-1 with TRBJ2-2, with 7 bases lining up with TRBD1. The germline gives CDR1 SGHRS, CDR2 YFSETQ. Trimming removed 4 bases from V and 3 bases from J; junction bases left unmatched: 3. The CDR3 has 14 amino acids. The CDR3 loop is CASSHDRDTGELFF. The CDR3 DNA reads TGCGCCAGCAGCCACGACAGGGACACCGGGGAGCTGTTTTTT.

The chain couples TRBV30 to TRBJ1-5; no clear D gene. Germline lookup yields CDR1 GTSNPN and CDR2 SVGIG (reference sequence). Deletions cut 2 bases from V and 0 bases from J, with 8 bases between. The CDR3 loop spans 14 amino acids. The CDR3: CAWSRTHSNQPQHF. The DNA of the CDR3 is TGTGCCTGGAGTAGAACGCATAGCAATCAGCCCCAGCATTTT.

The chain links TRBV11-2 to TRBJ2-1; 9 bases fit TRBD2. V was clipped by 3 bases and J by 8 bases; unmatched bases: 8. This CDR3 region has 15 residues. CDR1 is SGHAT and CDR2 is FQNNGV in the germline V gene. The CDR3 is CASSFLAGVPDEQFF. Written as DNA, the CDR3 is TGTGCCAGCAGCTTCTTAGCGGGAGTACCGGATGAGCAGTTCTTC.

V gene TRBV13 combines with J gene TRBJ2-3, with D possibly TRBD2 on 5 matching bases. The V end was cut by 6 bases, the J end by 6 bases, with 19 bases between. Looked up from germline, CDR1 is PRHDT and CDR2 is FYEKMQ (reference sequence). The CDR3 has 15 residues. The CDR3 loop is CASSPPGLAYDTQYF. DNA for the CDR3: TGTGCCAGCAGTCCTCCGGGTCTAGCTTACGATACGCAGTATTTT. Full variable domain (outside the CDR3, taken from reference TRBV13 and TRBJ2-3): AAGVIQSPRHLIKEKRETATLKCYPIPRHDTVYWYQQGPGQDPQFLISFYEKMQSDKGSIPDRFSAQQFSDYHSELNMSSLELGDSALYFCASSPPGLAYDTQYFGPGTRLTVL.

This chain joins TRBV5-1 and TRBJ2-1; D is ambiguous. The germline V gene encodes CDR1 SGHRS and CDR2 YFSETQ. Trimming took 4 bases from V and 0 from J, leaving 2 bases between them. The CDR3 covers 12 residues. As DNA, the CDR3 is TGCGCCAGCAGCCCCTCCTACAATGAGCAGTTCTTC. Its protein product is CASSPSYNEQFF.

This chain links TRBV6-5 with TRBJ2-1, with D possibly being TRBD2 (6 bases). Deletions cut 3 bases from V and 9 bases from J, with 15 bases between. CDR1 is MNHEY, CDR2 SVGAGI, per germline. The CDR3 consists of 14 residues. CDR3 sequence reads: CASSYLGTLGEQFF. Written as DNA, the CDR3 is TGTGCCAGCAGTTATCTTGGGACTTTAGGTGAGCAGTTCTTC.

The gene calls are TRBV30 and TRBJ1-5; TRBD1 matches 7 bases. Germline CDR1 GTSNPN, CDR2 SVGIG (reference sequence). The CDR3 totals 15 residues. Trimming at V came to 5 bases and at J to 0 bases, leaving 7 bases not matched to a gene. The CDR3 region has the DNA TGTGCCTGGGGTTCTTACAGGGGTAGCAATCAGCCCCAGCATTTT. Translating it yields CAWGSYRGSNQPQHF.

This sequence joins TRBV5-4 and TRBJ2-1; D not resolved. The CDR3 spans 12 residues. Deletions cut 10 bases from V and 5 bases from J, with 13 bases between. CDR1 and CDR2 (germline): SGHNT, YYREEE (reference sequence). The DNA for the CDR3 is TGTGCCTTAAGGACGGGTAACAATGAGCAGTTCTTC. It yields the protein CALRTGNNEQFF.

The CDR3 loop is CATSTLYSPLHF. CDR3 nucleotide sequence: TGTGCCACCAGCACTCTTTATTCACCCCTCCACTTT. V gene TRBV15 combines with J gene TRBJ1-6; D gene unclear. Germline V gene data show CDR1 as LNHNV and CDR2 as YYDKDF (reference sequence). This CDR3 is built from 12 residues. Trimming removed 4 bases at V and 8 bases at J, with 6 bases between. The variable domain in full, with the rest retrieved from reference TRBV15 and TRBJ1-6, is DAMVIQNPRYQVTQFGKPVTLSCSQTLNHNVMYWYQQKSSQAPKLLFHYYDKDFNNEADTPDNFQSRRPNTSFCFLDIRSPGLGDTAMYLCATSTLYSPLHFGNGTRLTVT.

The rearrangement links TRBV6-4 to TRBJ2-6, with a tentative D call TRBD1 (6 bases). The CDR3 sequence is 16 residues long. V gave up 2 bases and J gave up 0 bases, with 8 bases separating them. Germline CDR1 reads MRHNA; CDR2 reads SNTAGT. DNA for the CDR3: TGTGCCAGCAGTGACCGGGACAACTCTGGGGCCAACGTCCTGACTTTC. Translating gives CASSDRDNSGANVLTF.

The CDR3 is CASSTEGLGGETQYF. The CDR3 nucleotides read TGTGCCAGCAGCACGGAGGGACTGGGGGGGGAGACCCAGTACTTC. This sequence joins TRBV7-8 and TRBJ2-5; TRBD2 matches 7 bases. J gave up 5 bases and V 5 bases, and 11 bases lay outside the gene matches. Germline V lookup: CDR1 SGHVS, CDR2 FQNEAQ. The CDR3 contains 15 residues.

The rearrangement links TRBV19 to TRBJ2-4; D may be TRBD1 (5 bases). The CDR3 sequence is 14 residues long. Trimming shortened V by 4 bases and J by 3 bases, and 10 bases separated the two germline ends. The V gene's germline CDR1 is LNHDA and CDR2 SQIVND (reference sequence). Here the CDR3 reads CASSTGYGKNIQYF. DNA for the CDR3: TGTGCCAGTAGTACAGGGTACGGCAAAAACATTCAGTACTTC.

This chain uses TRBV11-2 with TRBJ2-5; D gene unclear. V lost 2 bases and J 5 bases, leaving 6 bases between the germline ends. Germline CDR1 and CDR2: SGHAT and FQNNGV. This CDR3 spans 12 amino acids. The CDR3 coding sequence is TGTGCCAGCAGCTTATTGGACGAGACCCAGTACTTC. It codes for CASSLLDETQYF. The full variable domain, rest sourced from reference TRBV11-2 and TRBJ2-5, is EAGVAQSPRYKIIEKRQSVAFWCNPISGHATLYWYQQILGQGPKLLIQFQNNGVVDDSQLPKDRFSAERLKGVDSTLKIQPAKLEDSAVYLCASSLLDETQYFGPGTRLLVL.

The J gene is TRBJ2-7, the V gene TRBV6-5; D is unresolved. The V end was cut by 0 bases, the J end by 0 bases, with 6 bases between. This CDR3 contains 14 residues. The germline gives CDR1 MNHEY, CDR2 SVGAGI. CDR3 DNA: TGTGCCAGCAGTTACTCGACGACCTCCTACGAGCAGTACTTC. Encoded protein: CASSYSTTSYEQYF.

This chain joins TRBV7-9 and TRBJ2-2, with D tentatively TRBD1 (6 bases). The CDR3 loop spans 17 amino acids. Germline V gene sequence: CDR1 SEHNR, CDR2 FQNEAQ (reference sequence). The V end was cut by 5 bases, the J end by 3 bases, with 19 bases between. CDR3 residues: CASSQTSGTRYTGELFF. As DNA, the CDR3 is TGTGCCAGCAGCCAAACGTCCGGGACAAGATACACCGGGGAGCTGTTTTTT.

The CDR3 nucleotides read TGTGCCAGCAGTTTATACCCGGGGAGCGACACTGAAGCTTTCTTT. This gives the protein CASSLYPGSDTEAFF. The chain uses TRBV27 and TRBJ1-1; D is unresolved. Germline V gene lookup returns CDR1 MNHEY and CDR2 SMNVEV (reference sequence). With 1 base removed from V and 3 bases from J, the gap between germline ends came to 12 bases. The CDR3 has 15 amino acids.

The gene calls are TRBV4-2 and TRBJ2-7; perhaps TRBD2 as D (5 bases). With 3 bases removed from V and 0 bases from J, the gap between germline ends came to 12 bases. This CDR3 is built from 15 residues. CDR1 is LGHNA, CDR2 YNFKEQ, per germline. CDR3 in amino acids: CASSQELGSSYEQYF. The CDR3, as DNA: TGTGCCAGCAGCCAGGAACTAGGAAGCTCCTACGAGCAGTACTTC.